Listed here are 3 T cell receptor beta chains from one sample, sequenced in a study of T cell repertoires in cytomegalovirus infection. TCRdb passed the reads through MiXCR, listing each CDR3 protein once. This sample yields 250,000 to 300,000 distinct CDR3 sequences, of which roughly a fifth are seen a single time; roughly 20% belongs to the top ten. These TCRs' antigens remain unknown. The source was cultured PBMCs, collected from culture after CMV antigen stimulation. The receptors shown here come from a human donor in good health (CMV status not recorded). Some clones in this sample may be carry-over from other donors' samples.

As for this clonotype: At one boundary the junction diverges from the germline segment, which might be a read error. The chain couples TRBV6-5 to TRBJ2-4; D uncertain. The CDR3 has 13 amino acids. CDR1 MNHEY and CDR2 SVGAGI come from the germline V gene. CDR3 region: CASSYSSQAVRHF. CDR3 in DNA: TGTGCCAGCAGTTACTCCAGTCAGGCCGTGAGGCACTTC.

In this sample, this clonotype turned up many times. The rearrangement joins TRBV12-3 or TRBV12-4 to TRBJ1-5; maybe TRBD1 (6 bases). The CDR3 contains 16 residues. Between the trimmed V and J ends, which lost 3 bases and 2 bases, there was a span of 14 bases. The CDR3 nucleotides are TGTGCCAGCAGTTTTGGCAGGGGTATGGGCAATCAGCCCCAGCATTTT. Translating it yields CASSFGRGMGNQPQHF.

This clonotype was seen repeatedly, ten times or more. The rearrangement uses TRBV7-8 and TRBJ2-5, with TRBD2 matching over 11 bases. Germline loops: CDR1 SGHVS, CDR2 FQNEAQ. With 0 bases clipped from V and 6 bases from J, the junction kept 15 bases outside the gene matches. The CDR3 contains 19 residues. The CDR3 reads CASSLAPSGLAGGWKTQYF. CDR3 DNA: TGTGCCAGCAGCTTAGCCCCCTCCGGGCTAGCGGGAGGATGGAAGACCCAGTACTTC.